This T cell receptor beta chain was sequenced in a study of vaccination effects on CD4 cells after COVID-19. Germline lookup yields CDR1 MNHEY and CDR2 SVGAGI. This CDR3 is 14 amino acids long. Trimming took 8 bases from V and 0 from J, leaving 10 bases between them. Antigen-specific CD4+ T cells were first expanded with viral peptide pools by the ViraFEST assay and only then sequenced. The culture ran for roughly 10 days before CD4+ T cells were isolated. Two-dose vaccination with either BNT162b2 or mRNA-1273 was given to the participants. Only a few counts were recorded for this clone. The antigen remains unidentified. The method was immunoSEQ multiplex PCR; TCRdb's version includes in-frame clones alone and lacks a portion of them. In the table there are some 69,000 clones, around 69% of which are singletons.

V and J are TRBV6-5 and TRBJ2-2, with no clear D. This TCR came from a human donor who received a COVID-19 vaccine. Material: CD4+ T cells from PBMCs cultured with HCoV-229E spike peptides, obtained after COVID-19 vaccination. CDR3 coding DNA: TGTGCCAGCGGTAAGACATCGAACACCGGGGAGCTGTTTTTT. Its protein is CASGKTSNTGELFF.